This T cell receptor beta chain was identified in a study of CD8 T cells in Susac syndrome. The CDR3 totals 16 residues. Reverse transcription of about 0.5 to 1 ug RNA used random hexamers. TCRdb re-analysed the immunoSEQ multiplex PCR reads in MiXCR, keeping a single row per CDR3 protein. Of 110,000 or so distinct CDR3 sequences in the sample, roughly 92% were seen once. The sequencing input was CD4+ T cells from PBMCs. The chain couples TRBV21-1 to TRBJ2-3; the D call TRBD1 from the table was never checked on the DNA. TRBV21-1 is listed as a pseudogene. The sequence came from a human donor in good health. CDR3: CASSKAQGLPSDTQYF. The CDR3 nucleotides read TGTGCCAGCAGCAAGGCCCAGGGTCTACCGTCAGATACGCAGTATTTT.